The present T cell receptor (beta chain) was sequenced within a study of response to subunit inactivated influenza vaccine. Study-wide results and limits: Authors suggested seasonal influenza vaccinations each recruit few new T cells.

The CDR3 totals 14 residues. Regarding this clonotype: Its antigen remains unidentified.

TCRdb itself ran the RT-PCR reads through MiXCR, one entry per CDR3 protein. The table has fewer than 700,000 distinct CDR3 sequences, around 13% seen once. This receptor was obtained from a man aged 50-60 years who received an inactivated influenza vaccine. The input for sequencing was PBMCs from blood, taken roughly 6 weeks after vaccination. J is TRBJ2-7 and V is TRBV21-1; the D call TRBD1 from the table was never checked on the DNA. TRBV21-1 is a pseudogene. The CDR3 loop is CASVVGQGDYEQYF. CDR3 DNA: TGTGCCAGCGTTGTAGGGCAGGGAGACTACGAGCAGTACTTC.